The present TCR beta chain was sequenced within a study of Graves' ophthalmopathy and Graves' hyperthyroidism (dated by TCRdb to the late 2010s). Regarding the research as a whole: Peripheral blood samples were taken at the time of initial diagnosis, before any treatment was given. T-cell repertoires of thyroid tissue and blood were compared in six hyperthyroidism patients. A discovery set of 90 to 100 patients (43 ophthalmopathy, 57 stable hyperthyroidism) was enrolled to explore V-J signatures distinguishing ophthalmopathy from hyperthyroidism. In total, 135 blood samples were TCR-sequenced: under 45 ophthalmopathy, some 75 hyperthyroidism and roughly 17 hyperthyroidism-to-ophthalmopathy patients. An independent validation cohort was composed of 18 to 20 hyperthyroidism patients and more than 15 patients who later progressed from hyperthyroidism to ophthalmopathy. After sampling, hyperthyroidism patients received methimazole starting at 30 mg daily, and ophthalmopathy patients received high-dose intravenous methylprednisolone. For training and testing, the 100 or so patients in the discovery cohort were randomly divided in a 7:3 ratio. The study used TCR beta repertoire signatures to distinguish Graves' ophthalmopathy from Graves' hyperthyroidism and to predict progression to ophthalmopathy. General study outcomes and caveats: Most expanded thyroid clonotypes with frequency above 0.001 were also detected in blood, suggesting blood repertoires may reflect the thyroid immune response. Ophthalmopathy was separated from stable hyperthyroidism by the 13-signature model with about 90% sensitivity and about 81% specificity in cross-validation and with 80%/75% in the test set. In validation, the model predicted ophthalmopathy progression with about 70% sensitivity and approximately 75% specificity; about a dozen predicted patients were CT-confirmed with GO in a median of around 6 months. Sample size was not statistically predetermined, and group allocation was not concealed from the investigators.

For repertoire sequencing, TCR beta CDR3 regions were amplified from RNA transcripts. A first-round RT-PCR used HTBI primers with the Qiagen OneStep RT-PCR kit, followed by a second-round multiplex PCR, size selection and purification. Sequencing of the libraries was carried out on an Illumina HiSeq2000 in paired-end mode with 100 bp reads. The study's own analysis went as follows. Reads were processed with SOAPnuke, discarding reads with adapters, uncalled bases, mean Phred below 15, or no exact constant-primer or identifier match. High-quality paired reads were merged with COPE v1.2.5. Unique nucleotide sequences were defined as clonotypes and aligned to IMGT TRB V, D and J references using MiTCR v1.1. The analysis was limited to V-J combinations with a frequency above 0.0001, which together covered 99.2% of the repertoires. For each V-J combination, a TCR clonal expansion and chaos score was defined as the ratio of F50 clonal expansion to chaos observed in the TCRdist matrix. Features were reduced by Welch's t-statistics and random forest to 10 to 15 V-J combinations, which fed a naive Bayes classifier. Thyroid-blood repertoire similarity was quantified with the Morisita-Horn index. TCRdb handled the public reads itself, with Q25 trimming in fastp and clone calling in MiXCR, and kept productive beta chains. CDR3 protein duplicates are merged, each entry listing the most common genes and DNA. The V and J calls were not made by the authors but by TCRdb's processing. The sample yields some 410,000 distinct CDR3 sequences; around 20% were counted once. The biggest ten clones account for under 3% of the sample.

Hyperthyroidism was considered stable if no progression to ophthalmopathy occurred within 18 months of follow-up. The hyperthyroidism patients were 18 to 65 years old and newly diagnosed, with a disease duration of less than 2 months. Patients were excluded if they had other autoimmune diseases, uncontrolled infections, pregnancy or lactation. Clinical symptoms, serum thyroxine, TRAb, thyroid ultrasound and orbital computed tomography formed the basis of the diagnosis. Ficoll-Paque density gradient centrifugation was used to isolate PBMCs from 9.5 to 10 ml of fresh peripheral blood. Trizol reagent was used to extract the total RNA, and its quality was then checked on an Agilent 2100 Bioanalyzer. The germline V gene encodes CDR1 LGHDT and CDR2 YNNKEL (reference sequence). V and J lose 3 bases and 6 bases, and a span of 9 bases separates them. The CDR3 spans 12 residues, from the cysteine through the phenylalanine. CDR3 DNA only is kept here, 36 bases in frame from base 1.

Comments on this clonotype: The antigen it recognizes is unknown. A single base separates this from a much larger clone, so it may be a read error.

The chain links TRBV3-1 with TRBJ2-7; the D gene cannot be named for sure. Source material: peripheral blood. This TCR was recovered from a young woman with stable Graves' hyperthyroidism. Donor details come from another sample of the same person, matched by shared clones. The CDR3 here reads CASSHTAFEQYF. At the DNA level, the sequence is TGTGCCAGCAGCCATACTGCCTTCGAGCAGTACTTC.